These 9 T cell receptor beta chains originate from one sample sequenced in a study of PD-1 blockade in mismatch repair-deficient tumors. Some clones are missing from TCRdb's copy, which holds only in-frame ones; the method was immunoSEQ multiplex PCR. In the table there are 120,000 or so clones, approximately 90% of which are singletons. The material was peripheral blood, obtained 44 weeks after starting pembrolizumab. These receptors were taken from an adult with mismatch repair-deficient cancer.

V usage is TRBV19 and J usage is TRBJ1-2; weak D call: TRBD1 (5 bases). The CDR3 totals 14 residues. The V and J ends lost 3 bases and 6 bases respectively, with 14 bases between them. Germline assignment: CDR1 LNHDA and CDR2 SQIVND (reference sequence). CDR3 amino acids: CASSIPGQINGYTF. CDR3 coding DNA: TGTGCCAGTAGTATCCCGGGGCAAATCAATGGCTACACCTTC.

This clone has a single count. The V and J genes are TRBV5-1 and TRBJ2-3; tentative D call: TRBD1 (5 bases). The CDR3 length is 15 residues. V lost 4 bases and J 4 bases, leaving 16 bases between the germline ends. Germline-derived CDR1 and CDR2 are SGHRS and YFSETQ. The CDR3 loop reads CASSSGHFSPDTQYF. Written as DNA, the CDR3 is TGCGCCAGCAGCAGTGGACATTTTAGCCCAGATACGCAGTATTTT.

The chain is built from TRBV12-5 and TRBJ2-2, with 8 positions matching TRBD2. Per the germline V gene, CDR1 is LGHNT and CDR2 is FRNRAP. The V segment lost 2 bases and the J segment 3 bases; nucleotides outside the gene matches: 17. CDR3 length: 20 residues. The CDR3 nucleotides are TGTGCTAGTGGTTTGACTCGGCACGGGAGGGCCAAGCTTTACACCGGGGAGCTGTTTTTT. Translation gives CASGLTRHGRAKLYTGELFF. Combining the CDR3 with reference TRBV12-5 and TRBJ2-2 gives the whole variable domain DARVTQTPRHKVTEMGQEVTMRCQPILGHNTVFWYRQTMMQGLELLAYFRNRAPLDDSGMPKDRFSAEMPDATLATLKIQPSEPRDSAVYFCASGLTRHGRAKLYTGELFFGEGSRLTVL.

This rearrangement joins TRBV7-8 to TRBJ2-7, with D uncertain. In germline, CDR1 is SGHVS, CDR2 FQNEAQ. Trimming took 5 bases from V and 0 from J, leaving 8 bases between them. CDR3 length: 13 residues. The CDR3 nucleotides read TGTGCCAGCAGCCGGGCCCGCTCCTACGAGCAGTACTTC. The encoded protein is CASSRARSYEQYF.

This chain joins TRBV6-1 and TRBJ1-5; D is ambiguous. This CDR3 region has 15 residues. Trimming cost V 6 bases and J 0 bases, with 12 bases left between them. Germline lookup yields CDR1 MNHNS and CDR2 SASEGT. The CDR3 DNA sequence: TGTGCCAGCAGAGACGATTTATTTAGCAATCAGCCCCAGCATTTT. This translates into CASRDDLFSNQPQHF.

This clone was detected only once. This sequence joins TRBV5-8 and TRBJ2-1; no reliable D call. Trimming took 2 bases from V and 4 from J, leaving 7 bases between them. The germline V gene encodes CDR1 SGHTS and CDR2 YDEGEE. The length of the CDR3 is 13 residues. CDR3 coding DNA: TGTGCCAGCAGCTTCATAGGGTACAATGAGCAGTTCTTC. It specifies CASSFIGYNEQFF.

This chain connects TRBV6-5 to TRBJ2-6, with D possibly matching TRBD2 (5 bases). Trimming pared 2 bases from V and 0 bases from J, leaving 5 bases between. The CDR3 spans 15 residues. The germline V gene has CDR1 MNHEY and CDR2 SVGAGI. CDR3 sequence reads: CASSYTSSGANVLTF. The CDR3 bases are TGTGCCAGCAGTTACACTAGCTCTGGGGCCAACGTCCTGACTTTC.

This clone has a single count. The chain has TRBV4-3 and TRBJ1-4, with D possibly being TRBD1 (6 bases). This CDR3 spans 16 amino acids. Per the germline V gene, CDR1 is LGHNA and CDR2 is YSLEER. Trimming took off 0 bases at V and 6 bases at J, with 14 bases between the two ends. CDR3 bases: TGCGCCAGCAGCCAAGATGGGGGGGGCCGGGATGAAAAACTGTTTTTT. Its protein product is CASSQDGGGRDEKLFF.

This chain joins TRBV10-3 and TRBJ1-5; D call uncertain. The V end was cut by 1 base, the J end by 3 bases, with 10 bases between. CDR1 is ENHRY and CDR2 is SYGVKD in the germline V gene. The CDR3 length is 15 residues. CDR3 coding DNA: TGTGCCATCAGTGAGTACGGTGGGGACAATCAGCCCCAGCATTTT. It translates to CAISEYGGDNQPQHF.